What follows is one T cell receptor beta chain and its context. The sample originates from a study of cytomegalovirus exposure and HLA in healthy donors. This CDR3 region has 16 residues. The V and J ends lost 3 bases and 7 bases respectively, with 19 bases between them. From germline, CDR1 is LNHNV and CDR2 YYDKDF (reference sequence). 13 Jbeta primers and 60 Vbeta primers were used for the PCR. Assay: immunoSEQ multiplex PCR; the TCRdb copy retains only in-frame clones and omits some. The sample includes 100,000 to 150,000 clones, around 82% of them seen just once. This chain connects TRBV15 to TRBJ1-5; D remains unclear. This receptor was obtained from a female donor in good health and CMV-seronegative. The material sequenced was PBMCs. The CDR3 region has the DNA TGTGCCACCAGCAGTCGCATCGGATCGACTATCCAGCCCCAGCATTTT. Its protein is CATSSRIGSTIQPQHF.